These 21 T cell receptor beta chains share one sample of origin, sequenced in a study of blood T cell repertoires in COVID-19. Measured with immunoSEQ multiplex PCR; TCRdb has only the in-frame clones, and not every one. The table includes about 69,000 clones, 60% to 85% detected once. Input material: peripheral blood. The receptors derive from a man between 60 and 75 years old with acute or convalescent COVID-19.

This clone has just one count. The CDR3 nucleotides read TGCGCCAGCAGCTACTCGGGACTAGCGGGGAGCACAGATACGCAGTATTTT. Translation gives CASSYSGLAGSTDTQYF. The chain employs TRBV5-1 and TRBJ2-3; 13 bases align to TRBD2. The CDR3 contains 17 residues. Per the germline V gene, CDR1 is SGHRS and CDR2 is YFSETQ. After removal of 3 bases from V and 0 bases from J, the junction contained 4 bases not matched to a gene.

This rearrangement joins TRBV4-2 to TRBJ1-3; D is undetermined. Per the germline V gene, CDR1 is LGHNA and CDR2 is YNFKEQ. Trimming took 1 base from V and 0 from J, leaving 10 bases between them. This CDR3 is 16 amino acids long. The CDR3, as DNA: TGTGCCAGCAGCCAAGTTGTAGGGAGCTCTGGAAACACCATATATTTT. It yields the protein CASSQVVGSSGNTIYF.

This chain joins TRBV2 and TRBJ1-5; D is unclear. The CDR3 runs to 13 residues. Germline lookup yields CDR1 SNHLY and CDR2 FYNNEI. Trimming removed 8 bases from V and 0 bases from J, with 8 bases in between. The CDR3 DNA is TGTGCCAGCGGAGGGAGTAGCAATCAGCCCCAGCATTTT. Its protein is CASGGSSNQPQHF.

The chain couples TRBV11-1 to TRBJ1-4, with a tentative D call TRBD1 (6 bases). The V gene lost 5 bases and the J gene lost 4 bases, with 11 bases spanning the gap. CDR3 length: 14 residues. Germline lookup yields CDR1 SGHAT and CDR2 FQDESV (reference sequence). The CDR3 here is CASSAGTNNEKLFF. In DNA form, the CDR3 reads TGTGCCAGCAGCGCCGGGACAAATAATGAAAAACTGTTTTTT.

This chain uses TRBV4-1 with TRBJ1-5; TRBD1 is a possible D gene (5 bases). With 7 bases removed from V and 0 bases from J, the gap between germline ends came to 25 bases. The CDR3 runs 19 residues. Germline V CDR1 and CDR2: MGHRA, YSYEKL. CDR3 nucleotides: TGCGCCAGCACAGAACCGGTAGACAGCCCACCCGATAGCAATCAGCCCCAGCATTTT. It specifies CASTEPVDSPPDSNQPQHF.

V is TRBV30 and J is TRBJ2-1, with TRBD1 matching over 9 bases. This CDR3 has 12 residues. CDR1 and CDR2 (germline): GTSNPN, SVGIG (reference sequence). V shed 3 bases and J 16 bases; nucleotides not matched to a gene: 10. CDR3 amino acids: CAWREIRDRVFF. Here the CDR3 DNA reads TGTGCCTGGAGGGAAATCCGGGACAGGGTTTTCTTC.

The chain carries TRBV6-2 or TRBV6-3 and TRBJ2-1, with D perhaps TRBD1 (5 bases). Germline CDR1 and CDR2: MNHEY and SVGEGT. The CDR3 is 18 amino acids. The V end lost 0 bases, the J end lost 1 base, and 16 bases lay between the germline ends. CDR3 nucleotides: TGTGCCAGCAGTTACTCGAACGCAGGGATGGGATCCTACAATGAGCAGTTCTTC. The encoded protein is CASSYSNAGMGSYNEQFF.

This clone was counted only a few times. The V gene is TRBV3-1 (or the pseudogene TRBV3-2), the J gene TRBJ1-2, with D possibly TRBD1 on 5 matching bases. The germline gives CDR1 LGHDT, CDR2 YNNKEL (reference sequence). This CDR3 has 12 residues. V was trimmed by 2 bases and J by 7 bases, leaving 8 bases between them. CDR3 loop: CASSQSRAGYTF. DNA for the CDR3: TGTGCCAGCAGCCAAAGCAGGGCTGGCTACACCTTC.

This clone was detected once. The chain uses TRBV11-2 and TRBJ2-1, with TRBD1 as a possible D gene (6 bases). The CDR3 is made up of 13 amino acids. Looked up from germline, CDR1 is SGHAT and CDR2 is FQNNGV. The germline V and J ends were trimmed by 0 bases and 8 bases, with 8 bases remaining between them. The CDR3 sequence is CASSLEQGDEQFF. The CDR3 nucleotides read TGTGCCAGCAGCTTAGAACAGGGCGATGAGCAGTTCTTC.

The V call is TRBV24-1, the J call TRBJ1-2; no firm D call. The CDR3 length is 12 residues. V was trimmed by 4 bases and J by 4 bases, leaving 6 bases between them. From germline, CDR1 is KGHDR and CDR2 SFDVKD. CDR3 in DNA: TGTGCCACCAGTGAGAGGAGCTATGGCTACACCTTC. This translates into CATSERSYGYTF.

The genes are TRBV28 and TRBJ2-2; no clear D gene. Germline lookup yields CDR1 MDHEN and CDR2 SYDVKM. V lost 5 bases and J 2 bases, leaving 12 bases between the germline ends. The length of the CDR3 is 15 residues. DNA of the CDR3: TGTGCCAGCAGTCCAACCACTTACAACACCGGGGAGCTGTTTTTT. Translated: CASSPTTYNTGELFF.

The V and J genes are TRBV19 and TRBJ2-2, with 7 bases fitting TRBD2. Germline assignment: CDR1 LNHDA and CDR2 SQIVND (reference sequence). V lost 4 bases, J lost 1 base, and 9 bases stayed unmatched. The CDR3 covers 17 residues. The CDR3 reads CASSRPRLAQNTGELFF. DNA of the CDR3: TGTGCCAGTAGTAGACCCCGACTAGCTCAGAACACCGGGGAGCTGTTTTTT. The full variable domain, with the rest looked up from reference TRBV19 and TRBJ2-2, is DGGITQSPKYLFRKEGQNVTLSCEQNLNHDAMYWYRQDPGQGLRLIYYSQIVNDFQKGDIAEGYSVSREKKESFPLTVTSAQKNPTAFYLCASSRPRLAQNTGELFFGEGSRLTVL.

The chain has TRBV18 and TRBJ1-1; D might be TRBD1 (5 bases). This CDR3 comprises 16 residues. Deletions cut 2 bases from V and 0 bases from J, with 13 bases between. Germline V gene sequence: CDR1 KGHSH, CDR2 LQKENI. CDR3 loop: CASSPWGVGMNTEAFF. The CDR3 DNA sequence: TGTGCCAGCTCACCATGGGGGGTGGGAATGAACACTGAAGCTTTCTTT.

The rearrangement uses TRBV4-3 and TRBJ2-7, with 10 bases identical to TRBD2. V lost 6 bases and J lost 2; bases outside the gene matches: 7. CDR3 size: 15 residues. Germline values: CDR1 LGHNA, CDR2 YSLEER. The CDR3 reads CASSNTGTSAYEQYF. In DNA form, the CDR3 reads TGCGCCAGCAGTAACACCGGGACTAGCGCCTACGAGCAGTACTTC.

V and J are TRBV24-1 and TRBJ1-5, with TRBD1 identical over 7 bases. Germline V gene sequence: CDR1 KGHDR, CDR2 SFDVKD. The CDR3 is made up of 15 amino acids. Unmatched junction bases numbered 6, after V lost 4 bases and J lost 4 bases. CDR3 nucleotides: TGTGCCACCAGTGACCACACAGGGGTTAATCAGCCCCAGCATTTT. It encodes CATSDHTGVNQPQHF.

For the CDR3, the DNA is TGTGCCAGCAGCCTGACAGGGGATGTTCAGCCCCAGCATTTT. Translating gives CASSLTGDVQPQHF. The chain combines TRBV5-6 with TRBJ1-5, with TRBD1 matching 8 bases. This CDR3 is 14 amino acids long. V shed 4 bases and J 6 bases; nucleotides not matched to a gene: 6. Germline CDR1 SGHDT, CDR2 YYEEEE.

This clone was seen a handful of times. The chain combines TRBV19 with TRBJ1-2; unclear D gene. The V and J ends lost 8 bases and 0 bases respectively, with 19 bases between them. Germline CDR1 LNHDA, CDR2 SQIVND (reference sequence). There are 16 residues in the CDR3. The CDR3 region is CASHSSWKASNYGYTF. In DNA, the CDR3 is TGTGCCAGTCACTCGTCCTGGAAAGCGTCTAACTATGGCTACACCTTC.

This clone was found once. The chain has TRBV4-3 and TRBJ2-1; 10 bases match TRBD2. The CDR3 runs 16 residues. Germline V CDR1 and CDR2: LGHNA, YSLEER. J gave up 10 bases and V 0 bases, and 9 bases lay outside the gene matches. Here the CDR3 reads CASSQDRASGGDEQFF. CDR3 nucleotide sequence: TGCGCCAGCAGCCAAGATCGGGCTAGCGGGGGAGACGAGCAGTTCTTC.

This clone appeared a single time. CDR3 sequence reads: CAINDIDSYEQYF. In nucleotides, the CDR3 is TGTGCCATCAACGACATTGACTCCTACGAGCAGTACTTC. The rearrangement uses TRBV10-3 and TRBJ2-7, with no clear D. The V gene's germline CDR1 is ENHRY and CDR2 SYGVKD. The CDR3 consists of 13 residues. Trimming removed 7 bases from V and 0 bases from J, with 10 bases in between.

This clone was counted only a few times. The rearrangement links TRBV3-1 (or the pseudogene TRBV3-2) to TRBJ1-6; 7 bases are a match to TRBD1. V was pared by 4 bases and J by 8 bases, with 8 bases of the junction left unmatched. In germline, CDR1 is LGHDT, CDR2 YNNKEL (reference sequence). The CDR3 spans 15 residues. The CDR3 is CASSLTGTEDSPLHF. The CDR3 bases are TGTGCCAGCAGCCTCACCGGGACAGAAGATTCACCCCTCCACTTT.

The chain links TRBV18 to TRBJ1-5, with TRBD1 identical over 10 bases. This CDR3 is 17 amino acids long. V shed 1 base and J 3 bases; nucleotides not matched to a gene: 6. Germline V gives CDR1 KGHSH, CDR2 LQKENI. CDR3 protein: CASSPRGGQGVNQPQHF. The CDR3 DNA reads TGTGCCAGCTCACCACGCGGAGGACAGGGGGTCAATCAGCCCCAGCATTTT.